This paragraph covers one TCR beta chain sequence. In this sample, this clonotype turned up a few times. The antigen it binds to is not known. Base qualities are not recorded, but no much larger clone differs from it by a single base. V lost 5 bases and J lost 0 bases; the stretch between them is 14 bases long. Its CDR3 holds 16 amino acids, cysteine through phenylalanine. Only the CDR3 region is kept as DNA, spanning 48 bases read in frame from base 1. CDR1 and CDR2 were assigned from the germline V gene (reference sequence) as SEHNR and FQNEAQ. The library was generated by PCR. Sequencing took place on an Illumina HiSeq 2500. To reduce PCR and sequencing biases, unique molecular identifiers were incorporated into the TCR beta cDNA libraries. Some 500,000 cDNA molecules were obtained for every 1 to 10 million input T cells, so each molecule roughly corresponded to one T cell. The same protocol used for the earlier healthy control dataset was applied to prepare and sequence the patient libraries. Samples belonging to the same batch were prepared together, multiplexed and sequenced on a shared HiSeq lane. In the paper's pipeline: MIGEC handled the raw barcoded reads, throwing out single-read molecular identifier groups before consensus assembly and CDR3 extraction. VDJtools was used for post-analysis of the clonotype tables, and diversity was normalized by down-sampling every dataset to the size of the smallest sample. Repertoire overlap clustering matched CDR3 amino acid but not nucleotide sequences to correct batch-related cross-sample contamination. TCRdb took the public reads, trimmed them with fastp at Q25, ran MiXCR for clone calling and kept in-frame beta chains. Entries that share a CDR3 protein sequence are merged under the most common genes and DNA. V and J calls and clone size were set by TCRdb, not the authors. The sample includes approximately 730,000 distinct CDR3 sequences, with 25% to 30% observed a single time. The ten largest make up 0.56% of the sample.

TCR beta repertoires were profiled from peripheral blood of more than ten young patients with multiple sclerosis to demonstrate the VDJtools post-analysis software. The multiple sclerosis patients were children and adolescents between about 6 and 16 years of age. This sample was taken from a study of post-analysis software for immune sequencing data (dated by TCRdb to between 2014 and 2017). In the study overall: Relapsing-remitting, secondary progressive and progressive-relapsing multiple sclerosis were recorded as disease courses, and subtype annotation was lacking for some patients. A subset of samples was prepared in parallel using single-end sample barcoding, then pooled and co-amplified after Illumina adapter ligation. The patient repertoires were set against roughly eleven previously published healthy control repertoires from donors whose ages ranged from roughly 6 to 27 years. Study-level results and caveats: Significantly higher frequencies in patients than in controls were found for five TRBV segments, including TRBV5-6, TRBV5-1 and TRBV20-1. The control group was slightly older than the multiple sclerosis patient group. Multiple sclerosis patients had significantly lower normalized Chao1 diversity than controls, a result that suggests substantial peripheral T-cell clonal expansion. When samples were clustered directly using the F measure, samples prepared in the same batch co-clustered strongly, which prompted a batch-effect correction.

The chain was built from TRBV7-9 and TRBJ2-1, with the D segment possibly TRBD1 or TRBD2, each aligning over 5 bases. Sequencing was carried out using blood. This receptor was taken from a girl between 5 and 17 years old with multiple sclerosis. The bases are TGTGCCAGCAGCCAATTCCTGGGGGTCTCCTACAATGAGCAGTTCTTC. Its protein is CASSQFLGVSYNEQFF.